This T cell receptor beta chain was sequenced in a study of cytomegalovirus exposure and HLA in healthy donors. Germline CDR1 SGHNT, CDR2 YYREEE (reference sequence). CDR3 length: 13 amino acids. Trimming stripped 0 bases from V and 3 bases from J, with 7 bases between. Regarding the study as a whole: Overall, about 160 TCR beta chains were annotated as cytomegalovirus-associated. Later work found most CMV-associated TCR beta chains apparently HLA-restricted.

This clone was picked up one time. Its antigen remains unidentified. The primer mix had 60 Vbeta and 13 Jbeta primers. Clones were sequenced by immunoSEQ multiplex PCR, and TCRdb holds only the in-frame ones, with some missing. The table includes around 67,000 clones, around 78% detected once. The chain employs TRBV5-4 and TRBJ2-7; TRBD2 might be the D (5 bases). This TCR derives from a man between 18 and 29 years old in good health and CMV-seropositive. The specimen was PBMCs. CDR3 coding DNA: TGTGCCAGCAGCTTGGCGAGCGGCTACGAGCAGTACTTC. This encodes CASSLASGYEQYF.